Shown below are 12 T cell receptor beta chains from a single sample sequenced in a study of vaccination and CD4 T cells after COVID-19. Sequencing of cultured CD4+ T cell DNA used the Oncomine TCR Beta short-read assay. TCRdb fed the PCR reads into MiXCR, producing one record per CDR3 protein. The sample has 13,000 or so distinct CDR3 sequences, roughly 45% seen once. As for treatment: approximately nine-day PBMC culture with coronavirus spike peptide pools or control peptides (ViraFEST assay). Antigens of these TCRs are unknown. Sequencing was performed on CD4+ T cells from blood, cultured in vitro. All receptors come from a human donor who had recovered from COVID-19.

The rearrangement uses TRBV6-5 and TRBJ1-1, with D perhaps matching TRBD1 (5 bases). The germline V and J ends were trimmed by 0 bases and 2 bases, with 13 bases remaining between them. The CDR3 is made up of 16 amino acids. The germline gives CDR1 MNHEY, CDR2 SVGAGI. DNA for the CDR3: TGTGCCAGCAGTTACTCTCCAGGGCCCTCAAACACTGAAGCTTTCTTT. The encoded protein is CASSYSPGPSNTEAFF.

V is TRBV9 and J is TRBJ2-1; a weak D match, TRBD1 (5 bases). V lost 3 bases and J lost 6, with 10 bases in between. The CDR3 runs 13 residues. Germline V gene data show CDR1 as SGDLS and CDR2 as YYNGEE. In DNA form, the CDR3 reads TGTGCCAGCAGCGAAGGGGTGGGCAATGAGCAGTTCTTC. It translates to CASSEGVGNEQFF.

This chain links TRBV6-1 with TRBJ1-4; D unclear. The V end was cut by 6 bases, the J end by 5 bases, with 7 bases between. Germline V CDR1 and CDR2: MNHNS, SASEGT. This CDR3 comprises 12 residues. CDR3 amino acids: CASRTGNEKLFF. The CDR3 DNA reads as TGTGCCAGCAGGACGGGGAATGAAAAACTGTTTTTT.

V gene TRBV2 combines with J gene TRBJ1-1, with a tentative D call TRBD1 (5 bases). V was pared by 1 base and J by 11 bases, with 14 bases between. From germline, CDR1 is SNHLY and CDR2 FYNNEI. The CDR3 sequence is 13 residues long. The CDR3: CASSEGAAGPAFF. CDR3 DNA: TGTGCCAGCAGTGAAGGGGCGGCAGGGCCGGCTTTCTTT.

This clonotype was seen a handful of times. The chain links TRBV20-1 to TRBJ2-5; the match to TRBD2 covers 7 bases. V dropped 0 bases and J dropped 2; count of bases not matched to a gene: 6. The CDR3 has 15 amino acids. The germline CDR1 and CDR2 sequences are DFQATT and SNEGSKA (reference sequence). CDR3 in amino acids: CSARDMGGVQETQYF. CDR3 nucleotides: TGCAGTGCTAGAGATATGGGGGGGGTACAAGAGACCCAGTACTTC.

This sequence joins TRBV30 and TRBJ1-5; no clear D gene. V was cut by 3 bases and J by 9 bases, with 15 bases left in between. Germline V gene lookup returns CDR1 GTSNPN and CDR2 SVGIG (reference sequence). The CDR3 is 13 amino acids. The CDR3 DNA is TGTGCCTGGAGCCGGGAGGGTCCGGGGCCCCAGCATTTT. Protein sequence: CAWSREGPGPQHF.

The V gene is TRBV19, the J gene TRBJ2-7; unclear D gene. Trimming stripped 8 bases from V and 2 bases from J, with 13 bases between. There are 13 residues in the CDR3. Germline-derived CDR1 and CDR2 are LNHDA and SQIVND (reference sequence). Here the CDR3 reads CASSVPGPYEQYF. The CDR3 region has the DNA TGTGCCAGTTCGGTCCCAGGACCCTACGAGCAGTACTTC. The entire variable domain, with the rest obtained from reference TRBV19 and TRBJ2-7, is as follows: DGGITQSPKYLFRKEGQNVTLSCEQNLNHDAMYWYRQDPGQGLRLIYYSQIVNDFQKGDIAEGYSVSREKKESFPLTVTSAQKNPTAFYLCASSVPGPYEQYFGPGTRLTVT.

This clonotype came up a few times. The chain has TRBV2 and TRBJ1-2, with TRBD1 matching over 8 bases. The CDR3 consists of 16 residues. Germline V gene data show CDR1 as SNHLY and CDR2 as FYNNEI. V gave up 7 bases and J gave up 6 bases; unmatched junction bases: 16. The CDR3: CASTGRTGRGRDGYTF. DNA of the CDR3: TGTGCCAGCACCGGACGGACAGGGCGGGGGAGGGATGGCTACACCTTC.

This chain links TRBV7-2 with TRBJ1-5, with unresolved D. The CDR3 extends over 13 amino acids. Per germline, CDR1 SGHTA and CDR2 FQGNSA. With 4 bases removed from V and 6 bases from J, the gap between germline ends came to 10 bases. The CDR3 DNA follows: TGTGCCAGCAGCTCCCTCTCTGGTCAGCCCCAGCATTTT. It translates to CASSSLSGQPQHF. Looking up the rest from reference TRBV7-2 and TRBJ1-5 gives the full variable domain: GAGVSQSPSNKVTEKGKDVELRCDPISGHTALYWYRQSLGQGLEFLIYFQGNSAPDKSGLPSDRFSAERTGGSVSTLTIQRTQQEDSAVYLCASSSLSGQPQHFGDGTRLSIL.

The CDR3: CASRTRDRGDTEAFF. CDR3 nucleotides: TGTGCCAGCAGGACGAGGGACAGGGGGGACACTGAAGCTTTCTTT. The chain combines TRBV2 with TRBJ1-1; 11 nucleotides align to TRBD1. With 6 bases clipped from V and 3 bases from J, the junction kept 6 bases outside the gene matches. Germline V lookup: CDR1 SNHLY, CDR2 FYNNEI. The CDR3 has 15 residues.

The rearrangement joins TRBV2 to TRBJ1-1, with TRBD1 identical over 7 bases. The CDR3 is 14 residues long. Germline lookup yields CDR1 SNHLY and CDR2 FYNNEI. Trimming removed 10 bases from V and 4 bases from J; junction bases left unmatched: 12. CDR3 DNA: TGTGCCAAGGGGGCCGGGGGGCCGGGCACTGAAGCTTTCTTT. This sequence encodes CAKGAGGPGTEAFF. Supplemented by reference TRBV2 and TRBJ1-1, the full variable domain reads EPEVTQTPSHQVTQMGQEVILRCVPISNHLYFYWYRQILGQKVEFLVSFYNNEISEKSEIFDDQFSVERPDGSNFTLKIRSTKLEDSAMYFCAKGAGGPGTEAFFGQGTRLTVV.

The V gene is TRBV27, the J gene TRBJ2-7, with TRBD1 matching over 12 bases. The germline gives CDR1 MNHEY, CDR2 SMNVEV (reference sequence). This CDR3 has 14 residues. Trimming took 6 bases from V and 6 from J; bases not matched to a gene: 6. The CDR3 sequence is CASRGTGGFGEQYF. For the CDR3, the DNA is TGTGCCAGCAGAGGGACAGGGGGCTTCGGCGAGCAGTACTTC.